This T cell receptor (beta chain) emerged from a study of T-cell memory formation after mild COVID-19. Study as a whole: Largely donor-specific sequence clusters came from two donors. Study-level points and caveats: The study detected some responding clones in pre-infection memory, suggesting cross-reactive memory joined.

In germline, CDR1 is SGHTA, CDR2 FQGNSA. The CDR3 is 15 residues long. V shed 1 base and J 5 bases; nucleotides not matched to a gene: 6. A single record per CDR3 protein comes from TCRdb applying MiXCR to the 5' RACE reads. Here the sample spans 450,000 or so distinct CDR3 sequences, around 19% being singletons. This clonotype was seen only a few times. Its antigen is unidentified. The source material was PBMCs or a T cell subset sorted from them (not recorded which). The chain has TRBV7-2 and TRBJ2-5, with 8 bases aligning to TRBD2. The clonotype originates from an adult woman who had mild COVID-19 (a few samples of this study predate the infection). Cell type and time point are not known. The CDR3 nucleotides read TGTGCCAGCAGCTTAGTCAGCGGGAGCTGGGAGACCCAGTACTTC. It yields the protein CASSLVSGSWETQYF.